The 10 T cell receptor beta chains in this list originate from one sample, sequenced in a study of shared clonotypes between healthy human individuals. Cells designated naive CD8 were CD45RO-negative and were positively selected for CCR7, with terminally differentiated effector memory CD45RA+ cells excluded. Only in-frame clones appear in the TCRdb table, and some are missing; sequencing was by immunoSEQ multiplex PCR. The table lists nearly 2 million clones, roughly 95% of them singletons, with 1.2% in the top ten. Specimen: naive CD8+ T cells sorted from blood. Source of these receptors: a man younger than 30 in good health.

V is TRBV4-3 and J is TRBJ2-1; D is uncertain. The CDR3 has 13 residues. Germline V lookup: CDR1 LGHNA, CDR2 YSLEER. The V end lost 0 bases, the J end lost 9 bases, and 9 bases lay between the germline ends. The CDR3 DNA sequence: TGCGCCAGCAGCCAAGATTACGTGGGTGAGCAGTTCTTC. Encoded protein: CASSQDYVGEQFF.

In this sample, this clone turned up once. The chain employs TRBV7-9 and TRBJ2-7, with a possible D match to TRBD1 (5 bases). Looked up from germline, CDR1 is SEHNR and CDR2 is FQNEAQ (reference sequence). Trimming removed 4 bases from V and 0 bases from J, with 10 bases in between. There are 14 residues in the CDR3. The CDR3 reads CASSSSTVSYEQYF. CDR3 in DNA: TGTGCCAGCAGCTCGTCGACAGTCTCCTACGAGCAGTACTTC.

The genes are TRBV9 and TRBJ2-3, with 7 bases lining up with TRBD1. Trimming removed 0 bases from V and 5 bases from J; junction bases left unmatched: 6. This CDR3 comprises 15 residues. The germline V gene encodes CDR1 SGDLS and CDR2 YYNGEE. The CDR3 here is CASSVVDRAEDTQYF. CDR3 DNA: TGTGCCAGCAGCGTAGTTGACAGGGCCGAAGATACGCAGTATTTT. The whole variable domain, remainder taken from reference TRBV9 and TRBJ2-3, is DSGVTQTPKHLITATGQRVTLRCSPRSGDLSVYWYQQSLDQGLQFLIQYYNGEERAKGNILERFSAQQFPDLHSELNLSSLELGDSALYFCASSVVDRAEDTQYFGPGTRLTVL.

The V and J genes are TRBV5-1 and TRBJ2-3; unclear D gene. V was pared by 0 bases and J by 2 bases, with 13 bases between. Germline CDR1 SGHRS, CDR2 YFSETQ. This CDR3 region has 16 residues. This CDR3 reads CASSLALVGNTDTQYF. The CDR3 coding sequence is TGCGCCAGCAGCTTGGCCCTGGTAGGAAACACAGATACGCAGTATTTT.

The CDR3 nucleotides read TGCGCCAGCAGCCGCAGACAGGGCCAGCCCCAGCATTTT. Translated: CASSRRQGQPQHF. The chain couples TRBV4-1 to TRBJ1-5, with 7 bases fitting TRBD1. The V and J ends lost 4 bases and 7 bases, in that order; junction bases with no gene match: 4. The CDR3 totals 13 residues. Germline V gives CDR1 MGHRA, CDR2 YSYEKL.

As regards this clone: The sample has other DNA sequences that encode this CDR3 too. J is TRBJ2-2 and V is TRBV29-1; D is unclear. This CDR3 is 12 amino acids long. V dropped 0 bases and J dropped 3 bases, with 2 bases sitting between them. Germline V lookup: CDR1 SQVTM, CDR2 ANQGSEA. In DNA form, the CDR3 reads TGCAGCGTTGAAGACGACACCGGGGAGCTGTTTTTT. Translating gives CSVEDDTGELFF.

The rearrangement links TRBV13 to TRBJ2-3; 10 positions agree with TRBD2. Germline lookup yields CDR1 PRHDT and CDR2 FYEKMQ (reference sequence). This CDR3 comprises 22 residues. Unmatched junction bases numbered 19, after V lost 1 base and J lost 0 bases. CDR3 amino acids: CASSLEGLAGASEESSTDTQYF. The CDR3 region has the DNA TGTGCCAGCAGCTTAGAAGGGCTAGCGGGGGCGTCCGAAGAATCTAGCACAGATACGCAGTATTTT.

In its sample, this clone was seen once. Other DNA sequences of this sample code for an identical CDR3. The rearrangement uses TRBV27 and TRBJ2-1; 10 bases match TRBD2. Trimming took 5 bases from V and 3 from J; bases not matched to a gene: 4. Germline V gives CDR1 MNHEY, CDR2 SMNVEV (reference sequence). This CDR3 is 15 amino acids long. The CDR3 DNA reads TGTGCCAGCAGTCCCATAGCGGGAGGCTACAATGAGCAGTTCTTC. Translating it yields CASSPIAGGYNEQFF.

The rearrangement joins TRBV21-1 to TRBJ2-2; the table's TRBD1 call for D was not verified on the DNA. TRBV21-1 is a recognized pseudogene. The CDR3 has 17 amino acids. The CDR3 sequence is CASNFNPGQPNTGELFF. The CDR3 bases are TGTGCCAGCAACTTTAACCCGGGACAGCCGAACACCGGGGAGCTGTTTTTT.

V is TRBV2 and J is TRBJ2-5; 10 bases are a match to TRBD1. J gave up 5 bases and V 3 bases, and 3 bases lay outside the gene matches. The germline CDR1 and CDR2 sequences are SNHLY and FYNNEI. This CDR3 spans 14 amino acids. The DNA of the CDR3 is TGTGCCAGCAGTGAGGGACAGGGGATGGAGACCCAGTACTTC. Encoded protein: CASSEGQGMETQYF.